Many counts were recorded for the clone carrying this TCR beta chain. Its antigen is unidentified. The data stem from a study of spatial heterogeneity in lung cancer. The CDR3 spans 11 residues. V was clipped by 7 bases and J by 7 bases, with 8 bases between them. TCRdb reanalysed the 5' RACE reads using MiXCR and keeps one entry per CDR3 protein. This table holds about 20,000 distinct CDR3 sequences, over 2.5% found once. Time point described: sample taken at primary tumor resection. Samples were obtained from about 72 donors, all untreated early-stage non-small cell lung cancer patients. TCRs were sequenced from unsorted whole RNA of tumor, nontumor lung or PBMC. General observations from the study: The numbers of ubiquitous and regional expanded TCRs correlated with ubiquitous and regional nonsynonymous mutations, respectively. Tumoral mutation counts were tracked by counts of expanded intratumoral alpha and beta TCRs. Estimated coverage of tumor T cells was around 7% for alpha and around 13% for beta chains.

The sample here was lung tumor tissue, taken at surgery. This chain links TRBV12-3 or TRBV12-4 with TRBJ2-1; D gene ambiguous. The sequence was collected from a male donor with early-stage non-small cell lung cancer. CDR3 amino acids: CASTLGNEQFF. CDR3 bases: TGTGCCAGCACCCTAGGGAATGAGCAGTTCTTC.